The 8 T cell receptor beta chains below were found in one sample sequenced in a study of molecular identifiers for immune sequencing clone quantification. TCRdb reanalysed the PCR reads using MiXCR and keeps one entry per CDR3 protein. Of approximately 680,000 distinct CDR3 sequences detected, 25% appear once; the ten largest clones hold about 0.81%. The sequenced sample consisted of naive CD8+ T cells from blood, with Jurkat cell RNA spiked in. Regarding subset: FACS-sorted CD8+CD4-CCR7+CD45RA+ naive T cells. The receptor set was obtained from a human donor in good health. Some libraries in this study had Jurkat cell RNA spiked in.

This clonotype turned up a few times. The chain couples TRBV7-9 to TRBJ1-2; no reliable D call. Trimming left V 2 bases short and J 0 bases short, with 13 bases between. CDR1 is SEHNR, CDR2 FQNEAQ, per germline (reference sequence). The CDR3 consists of 16 residues. DNA of the CDR3: TGTGCCAGCAGCTTAAAGGCAGGAGATCCTAACTATGGCTACACCTTC. This gives the protein CASSLKAGDPNYGYTF.

This clonotype was seen a single time. A read error may be the cause here, since a much bigger clone is one base away. The conserved closing phenylalanine or tryptophan is absent in this CDR3, likely reflecting a read error. V is TRBV5-1 and J is TRBJ1-1; D may be TRBD1 (5 bases). This CDR3 region has 13 residues. CDR1 is SGHRS, CDR2 YFSETQ, per germline. V gave up 4 bases and J gave up 6 bases, with 13 bases separating them. DNA for the CDR3: TGCGCCAGCAGCAAAGGGGCTGACGCTGAAGCTTTCGTT. The encoded protein is CASSKGADAEAFV.

A note on this clonotype: A single base separates this from a much larger clone, so it may be a read error. The chain links TRBV2 to TRBJ1-1; D possibly corresponds to TRBD1 (6 bases). The CDR3 runs to 11 residues. V shed 10 bases and J shed 4 bases, with 10 bases lying between them. Germline values: CDR1 SNHLY, CDR2 FYNNEI. This CDR3 is CAIGDTTEAFF. The CDR3 DNA reads TGTGCCATCGGGGACACCACTGAAGCTTTCTTT.

In its sample, this clonotype was seen a few times. This chain joins TRBV7-8 and TRBJ2-3, with 8 bases fitting TRBD2. V was clipped by 5 bases and J by 6 bases; unmatched bases: 19. Germline CDR1 is SGHVS and CDR2 is FQNEAQ. The CDR3 has 18 amino acids. The CDR3 coding sequence is TGTGCCAGCAGCCCTTCTCGGGGCGAGCGGGAGTGGTTGGATACGCAGTATTTT. Its translation is CASSPSRGEREWLDTQYF.

The chain is built from TRBV6-2 or TRBV6-3 and TRBJ1-1; no clear D gene. Trimming removed 0 bases from V and 11 bases from J, with 22 bases in between. This CDR3 has 16 residues. The germline V gene has CDR1 MNHEY and CDR2 SVGEGT. CDR3 amino acids: CASSYSLSPSVSGAFF. In nucleotides, the CDR3 is TGTGCCAGCAGTTACTCTCTCTCCCCTTCAGTGAGTGGCGCTTTCTTT.

About this clonotype itself: Just one base apart from a much larger clone, this may be a read error. The chain joins TRBV27 to TRBJ1-5; D remains unclear. The CDR3 totals 14 residues. CDR1 and CDR2 (germline): MNHEY, SMNVEV (reference sequence). DNA of the CDR3: TGTGGCAGCAGTTTATTGAGTAGCAATCAGCCCCAGCATTTT. It translates to CGSSLLSSNQPQHF.

This clonotype was observed at least ten times. V usage is TRBV7-9 and J usage is TRBJ2-2; 7 bases fit TRBD1. The trim removed 4 bases at V and 5 bases at J, leaving 7 bases unmatched. CDR1 SEHNR and CDR2 FQNEAQ come from the germline V gene (reference sequence). This CDR3 spans 15 amino acids. The CDR3 sequence is CASSSRDSRTGELFF. The CDR3 nucleotides read TGTGCCAGCAGCTCCCGGGACAGCAGAACCGGGGAGCTGTTTTTT.

In its sample, this clonotype was seen a few times. The chain couples TRBV9 to TRBJ2-5; D might be TRBD1 or TRBD2, each matching 6 bases. This CDR3 comprises 13 residues. From germline, CDR1 is SGDLS and CDR2 YYNGEE. V shed 4 bases and J shed 5 bases, with 12 bases lying between them. CDR3 DNA: TGTGCCAGCAGCTCGGGGGCGGGGGAGACCCAGTACTTC. It translates to CASSSGAGETQYF.